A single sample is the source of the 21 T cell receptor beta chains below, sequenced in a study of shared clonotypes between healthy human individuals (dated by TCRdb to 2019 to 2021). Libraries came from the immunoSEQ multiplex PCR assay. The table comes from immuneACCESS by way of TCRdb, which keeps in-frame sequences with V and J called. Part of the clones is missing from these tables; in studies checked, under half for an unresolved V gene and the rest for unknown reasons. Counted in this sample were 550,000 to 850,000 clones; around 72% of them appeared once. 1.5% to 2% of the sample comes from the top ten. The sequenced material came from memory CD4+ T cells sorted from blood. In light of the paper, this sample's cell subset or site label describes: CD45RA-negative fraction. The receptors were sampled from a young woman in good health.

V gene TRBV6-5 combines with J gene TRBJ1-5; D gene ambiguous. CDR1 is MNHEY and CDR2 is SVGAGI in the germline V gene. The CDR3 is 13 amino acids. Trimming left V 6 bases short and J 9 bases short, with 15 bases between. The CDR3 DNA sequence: TGTGCCAGCAGATTCGGACTGACGGGGCCCCAGCATTTT. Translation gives CASRFGLTGPQHF.

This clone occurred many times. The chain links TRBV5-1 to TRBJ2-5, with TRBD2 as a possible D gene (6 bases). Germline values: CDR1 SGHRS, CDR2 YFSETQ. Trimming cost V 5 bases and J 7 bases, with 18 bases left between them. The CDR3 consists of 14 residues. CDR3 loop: CASRLDWRAGTQYF. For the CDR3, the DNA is TGCGCCAGCAGATTAGACTGGAGGGCGGGGACCCAGTACTTC.

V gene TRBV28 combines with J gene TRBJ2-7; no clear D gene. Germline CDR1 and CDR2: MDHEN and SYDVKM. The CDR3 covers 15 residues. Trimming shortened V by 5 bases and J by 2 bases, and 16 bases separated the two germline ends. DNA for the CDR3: TGTGCCAGCAGTATCCCAGCAGGTAGGGCCTACGAGCAGTACTTC. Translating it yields CASSIPAGRAYEQYF.

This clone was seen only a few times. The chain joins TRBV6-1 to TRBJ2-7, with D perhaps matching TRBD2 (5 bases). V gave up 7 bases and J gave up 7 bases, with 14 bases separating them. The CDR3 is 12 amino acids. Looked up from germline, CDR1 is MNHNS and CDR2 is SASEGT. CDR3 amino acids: CASNRPGGEQYF. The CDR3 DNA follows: TGTGCCAGCAATAGACCCGGCGGGGAGCAGTACTTC.

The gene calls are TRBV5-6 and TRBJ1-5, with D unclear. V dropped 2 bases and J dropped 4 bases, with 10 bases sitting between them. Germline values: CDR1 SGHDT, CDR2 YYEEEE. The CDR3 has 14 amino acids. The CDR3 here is CASSLLSENQPQHF. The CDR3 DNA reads TGTGCCAGCAGCTTATTATCTGAAAATCAGCCCCAGCATTTT.

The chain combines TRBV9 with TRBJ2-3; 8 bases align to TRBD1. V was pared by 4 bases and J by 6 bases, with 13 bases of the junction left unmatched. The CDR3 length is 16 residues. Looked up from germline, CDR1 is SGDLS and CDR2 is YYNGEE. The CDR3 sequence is CASSPTPGGGGDTQYF. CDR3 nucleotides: TGTGCCAGCAGCCCTACCCCAGGGGGCGGCGGGGATACGCAGTATTTT.

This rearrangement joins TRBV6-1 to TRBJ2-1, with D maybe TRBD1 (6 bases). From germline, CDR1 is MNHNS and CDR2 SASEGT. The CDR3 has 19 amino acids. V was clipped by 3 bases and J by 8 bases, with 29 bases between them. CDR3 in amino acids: CASSEFGRGFGKMVYEQFF. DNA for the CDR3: TGTGCCAGCAGTGAGTTCGGCAGGGGCTTTGGGAAGATGGTCTATGAGCAGTTCTTC.

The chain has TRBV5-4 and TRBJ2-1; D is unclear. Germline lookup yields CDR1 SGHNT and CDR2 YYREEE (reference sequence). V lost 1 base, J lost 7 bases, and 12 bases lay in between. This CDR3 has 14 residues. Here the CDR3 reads CASSLSRAENEQFF. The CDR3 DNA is TGTGCCAGCAGCTTGAGTAGGGCCGAGAATGAGCAGTTCTTC. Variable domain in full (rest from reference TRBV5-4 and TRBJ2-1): ETGVTQSPTHLIKTRGQQVTLRCSSQSGHNTVSWYQQALGQGPQFIFQYYREEENGRGNFPPRFSGLQFPNYSSELNVNALELDDSALYLCASSLSRAENEQFFGPGTRLTVL.

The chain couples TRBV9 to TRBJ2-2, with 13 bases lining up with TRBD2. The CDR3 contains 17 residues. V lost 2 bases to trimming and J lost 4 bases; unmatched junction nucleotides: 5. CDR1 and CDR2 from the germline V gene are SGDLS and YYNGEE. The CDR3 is CASSVRLAGGSTGELFF. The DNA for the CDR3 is TGTGCCAGCAGCGTTAGACTAGCGGGAGGATCCACCGGGGAGCTGTTTTTT. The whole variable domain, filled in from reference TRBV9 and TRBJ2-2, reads DSGVTQTPKHLITATGQRVTLRCSPRSGDLSVYWYQQSLDQGLQFLIQYYNGEERAKGNILERFSAQQFPDLHSELNLSSLELGDSALYFCASSVRLAGGSTGELFFGEGSRLTVL.

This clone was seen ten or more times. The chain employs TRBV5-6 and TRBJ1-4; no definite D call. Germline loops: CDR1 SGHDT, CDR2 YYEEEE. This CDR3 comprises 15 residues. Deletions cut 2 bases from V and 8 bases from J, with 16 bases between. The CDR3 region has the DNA TGTGCCAGCAGCTTAATCTCGTCGAGGGCGGAAAAACTGTTTTTT. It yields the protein CASSLISSRAEKLFF.

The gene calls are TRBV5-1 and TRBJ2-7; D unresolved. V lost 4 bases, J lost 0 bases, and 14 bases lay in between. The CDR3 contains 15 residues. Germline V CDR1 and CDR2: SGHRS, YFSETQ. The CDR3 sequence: CASSRPSFSSYEQYF. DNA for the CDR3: TGCGCCAGCAGCCGGCCGTCGTTTAGCTCCTACGAGCAGTACTTC.

The CDR3 loop is CALFSQGQRSYNEQFF. CDR3 sequence (DNA): TGTGCCTTATTTTCACAGGGGCAGCGCTCCTACAATGAGCAGTTCTTC. The chain links TRBV30 to TRBJ2-1; TRBD1 aligns across 7 bases. V lost 7 bases, J lost 0 bases, and 12 bases stayed unmatched. Germline V lookup: CDR1 GTSNPN, CDR2 SVGIG (reference sequence). The CDR3 runs 16 residues.

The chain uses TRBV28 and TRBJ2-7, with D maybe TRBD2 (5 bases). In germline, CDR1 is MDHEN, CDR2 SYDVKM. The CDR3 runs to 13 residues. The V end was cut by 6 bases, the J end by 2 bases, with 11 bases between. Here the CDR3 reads CASRSGMTYEQYF. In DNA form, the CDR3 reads TGTGCCAGCAGATCCGGGATGACCTACGAGCAGTACTTC.

Written as DNA, the CDR3 is TGTGCCAGCAGCTCGACAGGGATAGAGACCCAGTACTTC. Its protein is CASSSTGIETQYF. The J gene is TRBJ2-5, the V gene TRBV11-2, with TRBD1 identical over 7 bases. V shed 4 bases and J 4 bases; nucleotides not matched to a gene: 3. The CDR3 totals 13 residues. The V gene's germline CDR1 is SGHAT and CDR2 FQNNGV.

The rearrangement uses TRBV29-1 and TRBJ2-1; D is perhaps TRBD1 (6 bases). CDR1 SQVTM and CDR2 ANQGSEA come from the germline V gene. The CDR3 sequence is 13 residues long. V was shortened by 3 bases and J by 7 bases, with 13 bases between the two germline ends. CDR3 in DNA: TGCAGCGTTGAGAGACAGGTTATGAATGAGCAGTTCTTC. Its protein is CSVERQVMNEQFF.

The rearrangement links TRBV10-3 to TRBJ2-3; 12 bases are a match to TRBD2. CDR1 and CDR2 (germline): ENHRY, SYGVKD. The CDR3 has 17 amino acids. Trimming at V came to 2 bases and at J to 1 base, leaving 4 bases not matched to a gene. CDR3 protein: CAISEVWTSGGTDTQYF. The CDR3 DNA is TGTGCCATCAGTGAGGTCTGGACTAGCGGGGGCACAGATACGCAGTATTTT.

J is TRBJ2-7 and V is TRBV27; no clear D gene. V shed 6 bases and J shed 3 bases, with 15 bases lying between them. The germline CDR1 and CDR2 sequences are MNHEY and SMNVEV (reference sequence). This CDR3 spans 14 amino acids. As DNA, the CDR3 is TGTGCCAGCAGCCGGCTGGTAGGGAACTACGAGCAGTACTTC. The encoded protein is CASSRLVGNYEQYF.

The CDR3 reads CASSLVLGGTKNIQYF. The CDR3 bases are TGTGCCAGCAGCTTAGTTCTAGGCGGTACCAAAAACATTCAGTACTTC. The chain recombines TRBV7-9 with TRBJ2-4; D is unresolved. The CDR3 is 16 amino acids. Germline V gene lookup returns CDR1 SEHNR and CDR2 FQNEAQ (reference sequence). The ends were cut back, 1 base at V and 2 bases at J, with 12 bases in the middle.

CDR3 residues: CASSHQGSGETQYF. CDR3 in DNA: TGCGCCAGCAGCCATCAGGGGTCGGGGGAGACCCAGTACTTC. This sequence joins TRBV4-1 and TRBJ2-5, with D perhaps TRBD1 (6 bases). CDR3 size: 14 residues. The V end was cut by 3 bases, the J end by 5 bases, with 13 bases between. Germline V gene lookup returns CDR1 MGHRA and CDR2 YSYEKL.

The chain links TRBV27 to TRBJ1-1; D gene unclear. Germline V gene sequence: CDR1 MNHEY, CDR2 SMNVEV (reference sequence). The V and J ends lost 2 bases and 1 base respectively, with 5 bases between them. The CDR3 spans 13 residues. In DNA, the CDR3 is TGTGCCAGCAGTTTAAAGAGGAACACTGAAGCTTTCTTT. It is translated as CASSLKRNTEAFF.

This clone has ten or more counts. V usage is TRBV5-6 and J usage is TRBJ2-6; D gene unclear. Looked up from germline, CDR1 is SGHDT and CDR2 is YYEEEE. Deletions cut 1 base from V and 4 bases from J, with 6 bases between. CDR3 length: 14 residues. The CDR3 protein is CASSLFSGANVLTF. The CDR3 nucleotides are TGTGCCAGCAGCTTGTTTTCCGGGGCCAACGTCCTGACTTTC.